This entry lists 7 T cell receptor beta chains sequenced from one sample in a study of T cell responses to AZD1222 COVID-19 vaccine. Sequencing used immunoSEQ multiplex PCR; TCRdb keeps in-frame clones, though not all of them. The sample lists 55,000 to 80,000 clones; 65% to 80% were seen once. The material sequenced was peripheral blood, taken on day 0 of AZD1222 vaccination. Receptors originate from an adult in good health.

J is TRBJ1-6 and V is TRBV19; maybe TRBD1 (6 bases). Trimming took off 7 bases at V and 3 bases at J, with 13 bases between the two ends. This CDR3 has 15 residues. The germline V gene encodes CDR1 LNHDA and CDR2 SQIVND (reference sequence). In DNA form, the CDR3 reads TGTGCCAGTACAGGGGATGGACACTATAATTCACCCCTCCACTTT. This gives the protein CASTGDGHYNSPLHF.

This clone appeared once. The chain carries TRBV19 and TRBJ1-2, with D possibly TRBD1 on 6 matching bases. The germline CDR1 and CDR2 sequences are LNHDA and SQIVND (reference sequence). The V end was cut by 9 bases, the J end by 5 bases, with 16 bases between. The CDR3 is made up of 13 amino acids. The CDR3, as DNA: TGTGCCAGCGTCAACGGGGGCTTATATGGCTACACCTTC. Residues: CASVNGGLYGYTF.

The J gene is TRBJ2-2, the V gene TRBV19; D gene unclear. V gave up 6 bases and J gave up 4 bases, with 6 bases separating them. The CDR3 is made up of 12 amino acids. Germline V gene lookup returns CDR1 LNHDA and CDR2 SQIVND (reference sequence). The CDR3 spells CASRRATGELFF. The DNA for the CDR3 is TGTGCCAGTAGAAGGGCCACCGGGGAGCTGTTTTTT.

The chain has TRBV29-1 and TRBJ2-2, with 8 bases lining up with TRBD1. CDR3 length: 13 amino acids. CDR1 is SQVTM and CDR2 is ANQGSEA in the germline V gene. J lost 6 bases, V lost 3 bases, and 3 bases had no gene match. CDR3 loop: CSVDEQGAGELFF. As DNA, the CDR3 is TGCAGCGTTGACGAACAGGGGGCCGGGGAGCTGTTTTTT.

V and J are TRBV11-2 and TRBJ2-7; D might be TRBD1 (5 bases). The V end lost 5 bases, the J end lost 2 bases, and 10 bases lay between the germline ends. Germline CDR1 is SGHAT and CDR2 is FQNNGV. This CDR3 spans 13 amino acids. The DNA of the CDR3 is TGTGCCAGCAGCCGACAGTTGACCTACGAGCAGTACTTC. It yields the protein CASSRQLTYEQYF.

The chain employs TRBV3-1 (or the pseudogene TRBV3-2) and TRBJ2-3; 10 bases agree with TRBD2. V shed 8 bases and J 2 bases; nucleotides not matched to a gene: 7. The CDR3 totals 15 residues. CDR1 and CDR2 from the germline V gene are LGHDT and YNNKEL (reference sequence). CDR3 in amino acids: CASDSSGGLTDTQYF. The CDR3 DNA is TGTGCCAGCGATTCTAGCGGGGGACTCACAGATACGCAGTATTTT.

This chain links TRBV3-1 (or the pseudogene TRBV3-2) with TRBJ1-1, with D possibly matching TRBD1 (5 bases). The V end lost 4 bases, the J end lost 5 bases, and 14 bases lay between the germline ends. CDR1 is LGHDT and CDR2 is YNNKEL in the germline V gene (reference sequence). The CDR3 has 14 amino acids. The DNA of the CDR3 is TGTGCCAGCAGCCCGGGGGGGGTAGGGACTGAAGCTTTCTTT. It codes for CASSPGGVGTEAFF.